The 5 T cell receptor beta chains below all came from one sample that was sequenced in a study of beta chain features in type 1 diabetes (dated by TCRdb to 2016 to 2019). The library relied on the immunoSEQ multiplex PCR assay. All of the isolated RNA was reverse transcribed with the High Capacity cDNA Reverse Transcription Kit, so expressed TCRB transcripts were sequenced. TCRdb's version of the immuneACCESS table is confined to in-frame rearrangements and falls short of the full clone set. An unresolved V gene accounts for under half of the shortfall where checked; the remainder is of unknown origin. The sample table shows fewer than 250,000 clones, and 9.6% are seen once. The ten top clones hold about 0.03% of the sample. The sample comprised naive CD4+ T cells from blood. In the paper's terms, the cell subset or site label means: true naive CD4+ T cells. The receptors shown here come from a woman younger than 30 in good health.

Ten or more counts support this clone. The chain carries TRBV7-9 and TRBJ2-7; 11 positions agree with TRBD1. The J segment lost 6 bases and the V segment lost 5 bases, leaving 3 bases of the junction unmatched. Germline CDR1 reads SEHNR; CDR2 reads FQNEAQ (reference sequence). This CDR3 is built from 13 residues. This CDR3 reads CASSRDRGGEQYF. CDR3 bases: TGTGCCAGCAGCCGGGACAGGGGGGGCGAGCAGTACTTC.

This clone came up a few times. The chain uses TRBV5-1 and TRBJ1-2; the D is unclear. Germline V gene lookup returns CDR1 SGHRS and CDR2 YFSETQ. The CDR3 extends over 14 amino acids. Deletions cut 3 bases from V and 8 bases from J, with 17 bases between. The CDR3 sequence: CASSSGPMSIGYTF. In DNA form, the CDR3 reads TGCGCCAGCAGCTCGGGTCCCATGAGTATCGGCTACACCTTC.

This clone was found a few times. This chain uses TRBV19 with TRBJ2-1; 7 bases fit TRBD2. The CDR3 loop spans 11 amino acids. The V and J ends lost 5 bases and 12 bases, in that order; junction bases with no gene match: 4. CDR1 LNHDA and CDR2 SQIVND come from the germline V gene (reference sequence). As DNA, the CDR3 is TGTGCCAGTAGTCAAGCGGGATTGCAGTTCTTC. This translates into CASSQAGLQFF.

In this sample, this clone turned up many times. The chain recombines TRBV19 with TRBJ2-1; D gene unclear. V was pared by 6 bases and J by 5 bases, with 2 bases between. CDR1 is LNHDA and CDR2 is SQIVND in the germline V gene (reference sequence). The CDR3 has 10 amino acids. The CDR3 sequence is CASSDNEQFF. CDR3 in DNA: TGTGCCAGTAGCGACAATGAGCAGTTCTTC.

The rearrangement uses TRBV5-4 and TRBJ1-1, with D perhaps matching TRBD1 (5 bases). The CDR3 is 16 residues long. Trimming left V 5 bases short and J 1 base short, with 18 bases between. Germline lookup yields CDR1 SGHNT and CDR2 YYREEE (reference sequence). In DNA, the CDR3 is TGTGCCAGCAGTCCCCCCGGGGGAGGTGGGAACACTGAAGCTTTCTTT. This translates into CASSPPGGGGNTEAFF.